These 23 T cell receptor beta chains were sequenced from one sample in a study of human T cells and chemical hapten exposure. Time point meaning: patch test 3, about 24 weeks after DPC sensitization. Treatment meaning: therapeutic diphenylcyclopropenone sensitization with weekly scalp DPC. The template was total RNA from unfractionated whole blood. One entry per CDR3 protein, called by TCRdb with MiXCR from the RACE reads. The table has approximately 41,000 distinct CDR3 sequences, 8% to 10% seen once. The source was whole blood, collected in connection with sensitization to the hapten diphenylcyclopropenone (DPC). These receptors were collected from a man over 45 with alopecia areata. Some clones in this sample may be carry-over from other donors' samples.

This clonotype was counted many times. This CDR3 is CASSPGGESEQYF. In DNA form, the CDR3 reads TGTGCCAGCTCACCCGGGGGGGAGAGCGAGCAGTACTTC. V and J are TRBV18 and TRBJ2-7; 8 bases are shared with TRBD2. Germline assignment: CDR1 KGHSH and CDR2 LQKENI. This CDR3 spans 13 amino acids. V shed 3 bases and J 6 bases; nucleotides not matched to a gene: 4.

This clonotype appeared many times. The gene calls are TRBV20-1 and TRBJ1-1; D is unclear. The V gene lost 1 base and the J gene lost 7 bases, with 16 bases spanning the gap. There are 14 residues in the CDR3. The V gene's germline CDR1 is DFQATT and CDR2 SNEGSKA (reference sequence). The CDR3 DNA reads TGCAGTGCTAGAGTCTTCCGGGGAACGAGTGAAGCTTTCTTT. It yields the protein CSARVFRGTSEAFF.

This clonotype was counted a few times. The J gene is TRBJ1-5, the V gene TRBV21-1. TRBV21-1 corresponds to a pseudogene. The CDR3 totals 16 residues. The CDR3 DNA reads TGTGCCAGCAAACTTGTGGGCTTGGCGGGCAATCAGCCCCAGCATTTT. As protein: CASKLVGLAGNQPQHF.

At least ten counts were recorded for this clonotype. This sequence joins TRBV6-6 and TRBJ1-6; D perhaps matches TRBD1 (5 bases). In germline, CDR1 is MNHNY, CDR2 SVGAGI (reference sequence). Trimming stripped 8 bases from V and 6 bases from J, with 8 bases between. There are 12 residues in the CDR3. CDR3 nucleotide sequence: TGTGCCAGCCGGGACCTTAATTCACCCCTCCACTTT. Its protein product is CASRDLNSPLHF.

The chain recombines TRBV10-3 with TRBJ2-2; 9 bases fit TRBD1. V trimming: 2 bases; J trimming: 0 bases; junction bases outside the gene matches: 4. CDR3 length: 17 amino acids. The V gene's germline CDR1 is ENHRY and CDR2 SYGVKD. The CDR3 coding sequence is TGTGCCATCAGTGAGAGGGGACAGGGATCGAACACCGGGGAGCTGTTTTTT. Encoded protein: CAISERGQGSNTGELFF.

The V gene is TRBV25-1, the J gene TRBJ2-3, with a weak D call TRBD2 (6 bases). Trimming took off 10 bases at V and 2 bases at J, with 16 bases between the two ends. This CDR3 is 14 amino acids long. CDR1 MGHDK and CDR2 SYGVNS come from the germline V gene. The CDR3 spells CATEAGSLTDTQYF. As DNA, the CDR3 is TGTGCCACCGAGGCGGGATCGCTCACAGATACGCAGTATTTT.

This clonotype was recorded many times. V and J are TRBV20-1 and TRBJ2-7; unclear D gene. The CDR3 is made up of 14 amino acids. Trimming shortened V by 2 bases and J by 5 bases, and 16 bases separated the two germline ends. Germline V gene lookup returns CDR1 DFQATT and CDR2 SNEGSKA (reference sequence). The CDR3 spells CSARPRLERHEQYF. The CDR3 DNA is TGCAGTGCTAGACCACGCCTAGAACGTCACGAGCAGTACTTC.

Many counts were recorded for this clonotype. V and J are TRBV30 and TRBJ2-1; perhaps TRBD2 as D (5 bases). CDR3 length: 12 amino acids. V lost 0 bases, J lost 9 bases, and 9 bases lay in between. CDR1 GTSNPN and CDR2 SVGIG come from the germline V gene (reference sequence). CDR3 sequence (DNA): TGTGCCTGGAGTGTACTAGTGGGTGAGCAGTTCTTC. Its translation is CAWSVLVGEQFF.

This clonotype came up many times. This chain uses TRBV28 with TRBJ1-5; 7 bases align to TRBD1. The CDR3 totals 15 residues. The ends lost 6 bases at V and 3 bases at J; junction bases unmatched: 8. CDR1 MDHEN and CDR2 SYDVKM come from the germline V gene. The CDR3 here is CASRSPTGTNQPQHF. The CDR3 DNA sequence: TGTGCCAGCAGGAGCCCGACAGGGACCAATCAGCCCCAGCATTTT.

By proportion, this clonotype is large. The rearrangement joins TRBV29-1 to TRBJ2-2; the D call may be TRBD1 or TRBD2 (6 bases each). The length of the CDR3 is 12 residues. V dropped 7 bases and J dropped 4 bases, with 10 bases sitting between them. Looked up from germline, CDR1 is SQVTM and CDR2 is ANQGSEA. The DNA for the CDR3 is TGCAGCGCGGGGGCCGGCACCGGGGAGCTGTTTTTT. Protein sequence: CSAGAGTGELFF.

Written as DNA, the CDR3 is TGTGCCAGCAGCGTAGTTTACGAGCAGTACTTC. As protein: CASSVVYEQYF. The chain joins TRBV9 to TRBJ2-7; D is ambiguous. Germline V gene sequence: CDR1 SGDLS, CDR2 YYNGEE. Trimming cost V 0 bases and J 4 bases, with 2 bases left between them. The length of the CDR3 is 11 residues.

This clonotype was found many times. The V call is TRBV29-1, the J call TRBJ2-2, with no clear D. The CDR3 runs to 12 residues. V shed 4 bases and J shed 1 base, with 4 bases lying between them. Germline CDR1 and CDR2: SQVTM and ANQGSEA. CDR3 sequence reads: CSVGLNTGELFF. CDR3 nucleotides: TGCAGCGTTGGGTTGAACACCGGGGAGCTGTTTTTT.

This clonotype was detected many times. The chain combines TRBV6-6 with TRBJ2-1, with 15 positions matching TRBD2. CDR1 is MNHNY and CDR2 is SVGAGI in the germline V gene (reference sequence). The J segment lost 8 bases and the V segment lost 5 bases, leaving 4 bases of the junction unmatched. This CDR3 is built from 15 residues. CDR3 residues: CASSQGLAGGYEQFF. In DNA form, the CDR3 reads TGTGCCAGCAGTCAGGGACTAGCGGGAGGCTATGAGCAGTTCTTC.

The chain links TRBV29-1 to TRBJ2-4, with D possibly matching TRBD2 (5 bases). Looked up from germline, CDR1 is SQVTM and CDR2 is ANQGSEA. The CDR3 loop spans 13 amino acids. The V end lost 6 bases, the J end lost 2 bases, and 11 bases lay between the germline ends. In DNA form, the CDR3 reads TGCAGCGTCTCTACTAGAACCAAAAACATTCAGTACTTC. This sequence encodes CSVSTRTKNIQYF.

The chain links TRBV5-1 to TRBJ2-7, with D perhaps being TRBD1 or TRBD2 (5 bases each). CDR3 length: 15 residues. V lost 4 bases and J 2 bases, leaving 16 bases between the germline ends. Germline-derived CDR1 and CDR2 are SGHRS and YFSETQ. This CDR3 reads CASSINRDGTYEQYF. CDR3 nucleotide sequence: TGCGCCAGCAGCATCAACCGGGACGGAACCTACGAGCAGTACTTC.

The chain joins TRBV5-8 to TRBJ2-1; TRBD1 might be the D (5 bases). The CDR3 is 11 residues long. Germline-derived CDR1 and CDR2 are SGHTS and YDEGEE. V lost 2 bases, J lost 9 bases, and 6 bases lay in between. CDR3 DNA: TGTGCCAGCAGCTTCAGGGTTGAGCAGTTCTTC. It is translated as CASSFRVEQFF.

In its sample, this clonotype was seen many times. The rearrangement uses TRBV6-2 or TRBV6-3 and TRBJ2-2; D is unclear. The CDR3 has 16 amino acids. Germline loops: CDR1 MNHEY, CDR2 SVGEGT. V was clipped by 2 bases and J by 6 bases, with 16 bases between them. The CDR3 sequence is CASSYLKASLAGELFF. The DNA for the CDR3 is TGTGCCAGCAGTTACCTAAAGGCCAGCTTAGCCGGGGAGCTGTTTTTT.

Many counts were recorded for this clonotype. The V and J genes are TRBV7-2 and TRBJ2-3; D is ambiguous. Per the germline V gene, CDR1 is SGHTA and CDR2 is FQGNSA. V shed 5 bases and J shed 6 bases, with 12 bases lying between them. The length of the CDR3 is 13 residues. Here the CDR3 DNA reads TGTGCCAGCAGCAGTGCGCCCGGCGATACGCAGTATTTT. Translation: CASSSAPGDTQYF. Full variable domain (outside the CDR3, taken from reference TRBV7-2 and TRBJ2-3): GAGVSQSPSNKVTEKGKDVELRCDPISGHTALYWYRQSLGQGLEFLIYFQGNSAPDKSGLPSDRFSAERTGGSVSTLTIQRTQQEDSAVYLCASSSAPGDTQYFGPGTRLTVL.

The chain uses TRBV7-8 and TRBJ1-5; TRBD1 is a possible D gene (6 bases). CDR1 and CDR2 (germline): SGHVS, FQNEAQ. V shed 2 bases and J shed 3 bases, with 14 bases lying between them. CDR3 length: 16 residues. CDR3 loop: CASSLMGGGNNQPQHF. The CDR3 bases are TGTGCCAGCAGCTTAATGGGCGGGGGCAACAATCAGCCCCAGCATTTT.

This sequence joins TRBV28 and TRBJ2-7; 8 bases map to TRBD2. The ends lost 8 bases at V and 4 bases at J; junction bases unmatched: 10. CDR1 and CDR2 from the germline V gene are MDHEN and SYDVKM. The CDR3 runs to 14 residues. CDR3 nucleotides: TGTGCCAGCTTCACCGGGAGCGGGAGTTACGAGCAGTACTTC. Protein sequence: CASFTGSGSYEQYF. The full variable domain, its missing parts supplied by reference TRBV28 and TRBJ2-7, is DVKVTQSSRYLVKRTGEKVFLECVQDMDHENMFWYRQDPGLGLRLIYFSYDVKMKEKGDIPEGYSVSREKKERFSLILESASTNQTSMYLCASFTGSGSYEQYFGPGTRLTVT.

Notes on this clonotype: This sequence may be a read error, since a much larger clone differs from it by one base. The J gene is TRBJ2-3, the V gene TRBV7-2; D not certain. Germline CDR1 and CDR2: SGHTA and FQGNSA. The CDR3 loop spans 12 amino acids. The CDR3 here is CASSLYTDTLYF. The CDR3 nucleotides read TGTGCCAGCAGCTTATACACAGATACGCTGTATTTT.

As regards this clonotype: A much larger clone sits a single nucleotide away, making a read error possible. The rearrangement links TRBV7-9 to TRBJ1-1, with 7 bases matching TRBD1. Germline CDR1 is SEHNR and CDR2 is FQNEAQ (reference sequence). Germline trimming cut 4 bases from V and 0 bases from J; bases unmatched to any gene: 5. The CDR3 totals 15 residues. The chain's CDR3 is CASSSHRGLNTEAFF. As DNA, the CDR3 is TGTGCCAGCAGCTCCCACAGGGGTCTGAACACTGAAGCTTTCTTT.

This chain connects TRBV5-5 to TRBJ2-1, with D perhaps TRBD1 or TRBD2 (6 bases each). The germline V and J ends were trimmed by 6 bases and 2 bases, with 15 bases remaining between them. The CDR3 is 15 residues long. Germline CDR1 and CDR2: SGHKS and YYEKEE (reference sequence). CDR3 nucleotide sequence: TGTGCCAGCACCCGGAGGGGGGAAGCCTACAATGAGCAGTTCTTC. The encoded protein is CASTRRGEAYNEQFF.